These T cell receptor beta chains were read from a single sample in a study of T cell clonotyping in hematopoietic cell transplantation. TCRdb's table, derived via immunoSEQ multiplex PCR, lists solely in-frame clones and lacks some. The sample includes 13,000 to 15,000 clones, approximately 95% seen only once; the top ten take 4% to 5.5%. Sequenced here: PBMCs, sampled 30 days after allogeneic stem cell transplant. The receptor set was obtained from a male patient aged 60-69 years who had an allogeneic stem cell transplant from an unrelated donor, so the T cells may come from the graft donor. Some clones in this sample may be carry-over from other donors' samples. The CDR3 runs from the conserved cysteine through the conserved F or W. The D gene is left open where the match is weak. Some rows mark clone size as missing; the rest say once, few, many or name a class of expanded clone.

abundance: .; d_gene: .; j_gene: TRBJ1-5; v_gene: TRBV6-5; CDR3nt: TGTGCCAGCAGTTACTCGGCGGCAGGCAATCAGCCCCAGCATTTT; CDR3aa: CASSYSAAGNQPQHF
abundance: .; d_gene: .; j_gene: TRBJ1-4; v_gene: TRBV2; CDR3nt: TGTGCCAGCAGTGCCGATACTAATGAAAAACTGTTTTTT; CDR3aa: CASSADTNEKLFF
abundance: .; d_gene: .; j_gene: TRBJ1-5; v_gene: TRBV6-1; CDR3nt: TGTGCCAGCAGTGTGAGTGCGGGGCAGCCCCAGCATTTT; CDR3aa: CASSVSAGQPQHF
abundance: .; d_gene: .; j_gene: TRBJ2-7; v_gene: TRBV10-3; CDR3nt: TGTGCCATCACGGCAGGATTGAGTGGCGAGCAGTACTTC; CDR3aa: CAITAGLSGEQYF
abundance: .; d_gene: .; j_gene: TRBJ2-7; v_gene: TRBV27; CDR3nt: TGTGCCAGCAGGTCCAACAGGGCCGAGCAGTACTTC; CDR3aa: CASRSNRAEQYF
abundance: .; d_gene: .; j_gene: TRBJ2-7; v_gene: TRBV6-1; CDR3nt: TGTGCCAGCAGTGCGGCAGGGGCCAGCTCCTACGAGCAGTACTTC; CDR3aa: CASSAAGASSYEQYF
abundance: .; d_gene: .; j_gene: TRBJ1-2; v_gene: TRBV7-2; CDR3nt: TGTGCCAGCAGCCAGAGACAGGATGGCTACACCTTC; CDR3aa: CASSQRQDGYTF
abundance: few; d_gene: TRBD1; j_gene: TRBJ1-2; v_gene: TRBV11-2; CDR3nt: TGTGCCAGCAGCCCCAGGGGGCGCGTCTTGTCCCTCTATGGCTACACCTTC; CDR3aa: CASSPRGRVLSLYGYTF
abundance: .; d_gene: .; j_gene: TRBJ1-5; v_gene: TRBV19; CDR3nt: TGTGCCAGTAGTTCTCGGACAGCCTATCAGCCCCAGCATTTT; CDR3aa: CASSSRTAYQPQHF
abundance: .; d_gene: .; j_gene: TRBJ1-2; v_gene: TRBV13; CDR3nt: TGTGCCAGCAGCGCGACCCACACCGTCGGGTATGGCTACACCTTC; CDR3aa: CASSATHTVGYGYTF
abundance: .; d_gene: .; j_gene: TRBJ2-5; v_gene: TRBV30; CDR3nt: TGTGCCTTGGGGAGGGGGCACCAAGAGACCCAGTACTTC; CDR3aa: CALGRGHQETQYF
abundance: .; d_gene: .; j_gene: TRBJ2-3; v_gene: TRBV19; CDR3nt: TGTGCCAGTAGTCCCCGCAGGGGCGCGGGCACAGATACGCAGTATTTT; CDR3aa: CASSPRRGAGTDTQYF
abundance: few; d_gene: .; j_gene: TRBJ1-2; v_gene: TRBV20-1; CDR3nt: TGCAGTGCCGAGGCCCTCTATGGCTACACCTTC; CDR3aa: CSAEALYGYTF
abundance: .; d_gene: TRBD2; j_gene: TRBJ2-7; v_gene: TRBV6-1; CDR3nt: TGTGCCAGCAGTGGGGGAGGGGCTGGCAGCTACGAGCAGTACTTC; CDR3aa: CASSGGGAGSYEQYF
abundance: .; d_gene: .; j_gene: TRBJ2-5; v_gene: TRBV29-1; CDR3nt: TGCAGCGTTGAATCTAACTCAGGAGAGACCCAGTACTTC; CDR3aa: CSVESNSGETQYF
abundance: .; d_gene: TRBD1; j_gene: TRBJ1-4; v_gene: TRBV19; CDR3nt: TGTGCCAGTAGAAAGGTTAGGGGACAGGAGGGAATGGAACTGTTTTTT; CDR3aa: CASRKVRGQEGMELFF
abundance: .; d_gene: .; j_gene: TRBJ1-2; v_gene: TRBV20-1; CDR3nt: TGCAGTGCTAGATGGCTCTATGGCTACACCTTC; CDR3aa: CSARWLYGYTF
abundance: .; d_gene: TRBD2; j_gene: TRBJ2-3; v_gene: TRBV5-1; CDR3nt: TGCGCCAGCAGCTTACAACTAGCGGAAACAGATACGCAGTATTTT; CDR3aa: CASSLQLAETDTQYF
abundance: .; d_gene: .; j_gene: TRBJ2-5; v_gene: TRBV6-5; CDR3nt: TGTGCCAGCCGCGGCAGTCACCAAGAGACCCAGTACTTC; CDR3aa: CASRGSHQETQYF
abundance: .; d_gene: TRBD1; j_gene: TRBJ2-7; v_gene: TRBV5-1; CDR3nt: TGCGCCAGCAGCTTGAGGGTAGGGGGCGGCGAGCAGTACTTC; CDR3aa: CASSLRVGGGEQYF
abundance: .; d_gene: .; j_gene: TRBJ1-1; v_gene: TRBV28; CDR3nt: TGTGCCAGCAGTGATTCAACAGGGTCTCTCTCGCCTTTCTTT; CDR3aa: CASSDSTGSLSPFF
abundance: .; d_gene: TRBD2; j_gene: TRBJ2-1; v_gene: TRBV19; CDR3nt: TGTGCCAGTACGGTCTCACCGGGGGGGGTTGGCGATGAGCAGTTCTTC; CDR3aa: CASTVSPGGVGDEQFF
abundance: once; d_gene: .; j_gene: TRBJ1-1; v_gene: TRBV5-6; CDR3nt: TGTGCCAGCAGCTTGGGTACTAACACTGAAGCTTTCTTT; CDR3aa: CASSLGTNTEAFF